A selection of T cell receptor beta chains follows, all from one sample in a study of T cell responses to AZD1222 COVID-19 vaccine. Profiled with immunoSEQ multiplex PCR; TCRdb holds only in-frame clones, not every one. The table records approximately 160,000 clones, approximately 90% of them present only once. This sample comprised peripheral blood, obtained 28 days after the second AZD1222 dose. These receptors were obtained from an adult who received the AZD1222 COVID-19 vaccine. The CDR3 runs from the conserved cysteine through the conserved F or W. A D gene is named only where the DNA matches it firmly. Size values are once, few and many counts, or a class for expanded clones, and some rows have none.

size: once
J: TRBJ2-2
D: -
V: TRBV24-1
DNA: TGTGCCACCAGTGTTAGGAGGGATCCGAACACCGGGGAGCTGTTTTTT
CDR3: CATSVRRDPNTGELFF

size: -
J: TRBJ2-6
D: -
V: TRBV18
DNA: TGTGCCAGCTCACCACCGGTAGGCTCTGGGGCCAACGTCCTGACTTTC
CDR3: CASSPPVGSGANVLTF

size: -
J: TRBJ1-3
D: TRBD1
V: TRBV5-1
DNA: TGCGCCAGCAGCTTGGGGGGACAGGGAGGAAACACCATATATTTT
CDR3: CASSLGGQGGNTIYF

size: -
J: TRBJ2-2
D: -
V: TRBV29-1
DNA: TGCAGCGGCACCCGGGCCGGGGAGCTGTTTTTT
CDR3: CSGTRAGELFF

size: -
J: TRBJ1-2
D: -
V: TRBV4-1
DNA: TGCGCCAGCAGCGCGCGGCCCGGGGCAGGGAATGAGTATGGCTACACCTTC
CDR3: CASSARPGAGNEYGYTF

size: once
J: TRBJ1-4
D: TRBD1
V: TRBV27
DNA: TGTGCCAGCAGGACGACAGGGAATGAAAAACTGTTTTTT
CDR3: CASRTTGNEKLFF

size: -
J: TRBJ1-1
D: TRBD1
V: TRBV18
DNA: TGTGCCAGCTCACCCGACAGGGGCCCTAACACTGAAGCTTTCTTT
CDR3: CASSPDRGPNTEAFF

size: -
J: TRBJ1-1
D: TRBD1
V: TRBV29-1
DNA: TGCAGCGCGCTAAGGGGGCATAACACTGAAGCTTTCTTT
CDR3: CSALRGHNTEAFF

size: -
J: TRBJ1-2
D: -
V: TRBV11-2
DNA: TGTGCCAGCAGCTTGACAGAGAACTATGGCTACACCTTC
CDR3: CASSLTENYGYTF

size: -
J: TRBJ1-1
D: TRBD1
V: TRBV19
DNA: TGTGCCAGTAGTCCCGGGGACAGGCACATGAACACTGAAGCTTTCTTT
CDR3: CASSPGDRHMNTEAFF

size: -
J: TRBJ1-4
D: -
V: TRBV21-1
DNA: TGTGCCAGCAGCAAAGAGAAGGAGGAGGAAAAACTGTTTTTT
CDR3: CASSKEKEEEKLFF

size: -
J: TRBJ1-3
D: -
V: TRBV6-5
DNA: TGTGCCAGCAGTTACCAATCGGGGACCTCTGGAAACACCATATATTTT
CDR3: CASSYQSGTSGNTIYF

size: -
J: TRBJ2-7
D: TRBD2
V: TRBV5-1
DNA: TGCGCCAGCAGCTTCGCTCTTAGCGGGGGAGAGCAGTACTTC
CDR3: CASSFALSGGEQYF

size: -
J: TRBJ1-5
D: -
V: TRBV27
DNA: TGTGCCAGCAGTGTCGCGCTAGGTCAGCCCCAGCATTTT
CDR3: CASSVALGQPQHF

size: -
J: TRBJ1-2
D: -
V: TRBV10-3
DNA: TGTGCCATCAGTGAGCCCAGTAGGGTGGGTAACTATGGCTACACCTTC
CDR3: CAISEPSRVGNYGYTF

size: -
J: TRBJ1-2
D: -
V: TRBV7-9
DNA: TGTGCCAGCAGCTATGTCCCATCTGCTAACTATGGCTACACCTTC
CDR3: CASSYVPSANYGYTF

size: -
J: TRBJ1-2
D: -
V: TRBV9
DNA: TGTGCCAGCAGCGTAGCTACTGAGACTTTCTACACCTTC
CDR3: CASSVATETFYTF

size: -
J: TRBJ2-7
D: -
V: TRBV7-2
DNA: TGTGCCAGCAGCTCACATAACTACGAGCAGTACTTC
CDR3: CASSSHNYEQYF

size: -
J: TRBJ2-3
D: -
V: TRBV7-9
DNA: TGTGCCAGCAGCCACGGCTCGGGGCGGGCAGGACGCTTCACAGATACGCAGTATTTT
CDR3: CASSHGSGRAGRFTDTQYF

size: -
J: TRBJ1-2
D: -
V: TRBV2
DNA: TGTGCCAGCAGTTCGACACCAACTCATGGCTACACCTTC
CDR3: CASSSTPTHGYTF

size: -
J: TRBJ2-7
D: -
V: TRBV29-1
DNA: TGCAGCGTTGGGTTCGTTCACGAGCAGTACTTC
CDR3: CSVGFVHEQYF

size: -
J: TRBJ2-7
D: TRBD1
V: TRBV13
DNA: TGTGCCAGCAGCGTACAGGGGAGTGCTACCTACGAGCAGTACTTC
CDR3: CASSVQGSATYEQYF

size: once
J: TRBJ2-5
D: -
V: TRBV10-1
DNA: TGCGCCAGCAGTGACAACACAGGGAAAAAGGAGACCCAGTACTTC
CDR3: CASSDNTGKKETQYF

size: -
J: TRBJ2-5
D: -
V: TRBV5-1
DNA: TGCGCCAGCAGCTTCGGCGTGCAAGAGACCCAGTACTTC
CDR3: CASSFGVQETQYF

size: few
J: TRBJ2-3
D: -
V: TRBV18
DNA: TGTGCCAGCTCACCAATTCGGACTACCACAGATACGCAGTATTTT
CDR3: CASSPIRTTTDTQYF

size: once
J: TRBJ1-2
D: TRBD1
V: TRBV27
DNA: TGTGCCAGCAGTTCCCGTACAGGGGGAAGAAACTATGGCTACACCTTC
CDR3: CASSSRTGGRNYGYTF

size: -
J: TRBJ2-3
D: TRBD2
V: TRBV13
DNA: TGTGCCAGCAGTTCCCGGGGACTAGCGGGGGGCCGGGATACGCAGTATTTT
CDR3: CASSSRGLAGGRDTQYF

size: -
J: TRBJ1-4
D: -
V: TRBV10-2
DNA: TGCGCCACCCAGCTACGGGCCGGGGTTAATGAAAAACTGTTTTTT
CDR3: CATQLRAGVNEKLFF

size: -
J: TRBJ1-4
D: -
V: TRBV5-6
DNA: TGTGCCAGCAGCAAACACAAGGGGGTGACCAATGAAAAACTGTTTTTT
CDR3: CASSKHKGVTNEKLFF

size: -
J: TRBJ1-1
D: -
V: TRBV12-3/TRBV12-4
DNA: TGTGCCAGCAGTTTAAGGCAGAATGAAGCTTTCTTT
CDR3: CASSLRQNEAFF

size: -
J: TRBJ1-2
D: -
V: TRBV2
DNA: TGTGCCAGCATCTTGGCCCTGCCCGGGGGCCCTGGCTACACCTTC
CDR3: CASILALPGGPGYTF

size: -
J: TRBJ1-4
D: -
V: TRBV7-8
DNA: TGTGCCAGCAGCCCCAGGGGACGGAGTAATGAAAAACTGTTTTTT
CDR3: CASSPRGRSNEKLFF

size: -
J: TRBJ2-5
D: -
V: TRBV2
DNA: TGTGCCAGCCGGAGGAGCCGCCAAGAGACCCAGTACTTC
CDR3: CASRRSRQETQYF

size: once
J: TRBJ1-1
D: -
V: TRBV5-1
DNA: TGCGCCAGCAGCTTGGAAGGGGTAAGGGGGAACACTGAAGCTTTCTTT
CDR3: CASSLEGVRGNTEAFF

size: -
J: TRBJ1-3
D: TRBD1
V: TRBV7-7
DNA: TGTGCCAGCAGCCAGACAGGGGACGTCGGAAACACCATATATTTT
CDR3: CASSQTGDVGNTIYF

size: -
J: TRBJ2-3
D: -
V: TRBV5-1
DNA: TGCGCCAGCAGCTTGGTAGGGAACAACGCAGATACGCAGTATTTT
CDR3: CASSLVGNNADTQYF

size: -
J: TRBJ2-1
D: -
V: TRBV28
DNA: TGTGCCAGCAGTTTGACAACTGTCTACAATGAGCAGTTCTTC
CDR3: CASSLTTVYNEQFF

size: -
J: TRBJ1-4
D: -
V: TRBV12-3/TRBV12-4
DNA: TGTGCCAGCAGTGCAATCCGCGGGGTAAAACTGTTTTTT
CDR3: CASSAIRGVKLFF

size: -
J: TRBJ2-7
D: -
V: TRBV27
DNA: TGTGCCAGCAGTTTATCCGGGTCCTACGAGCAGTACTTC
CDR3: CASSLSGSYEQYF

size: -
J: TRBJ2-2
D: TRBD2
V: TRBV6-1
DNA: TGTGCCAGCAGTGAAATGCCCTTTCGGGGGGAGAACACCGGGGAGCTGTTTTTT
CDR3: CASSEMPFRGENTGELFF

size: -
J: TRBJ2-1
D: TRBD2
V: TRBV27
DNA: TGTGCCAGCAGTTTTAGCGGGGCCGAGCAGTTCTTC
CDR3: CASSFSGAEQFF

size: -
J: TRBJ2-3
D: TRBD2
V: TRBV5-6
DNA: TGTGCCAGCAGCTTCAGTTACCAGCGGGGGACGCAGTATTTT
CDR3: CASSFSYQRGTQYF

size: -
J: TRBJ1-2
D: -
V: TRBV6-5
DNA: TGTGCCAGCTGCGGTTCAGGGGTCCCTGGCTATGGCTACACCTTC
CDR3: CASCGSGVPGYGYTF

size: -
J: TRBJ2-5
D: -
V: TRBV4-2
DNA: TGTGCCAGCAGCGGAACTACTCGGGCCCAGTACTTC
CDR3: CASSGTTRAQYF

size: -
J: TRBJ2-7
D: TRBD1
V: TRBV13
DNA: TGTGCCAGCAGCTATACTGGACAGGCGGAGCAGTACTTC
CDR3: CASSYTGQAEQYF